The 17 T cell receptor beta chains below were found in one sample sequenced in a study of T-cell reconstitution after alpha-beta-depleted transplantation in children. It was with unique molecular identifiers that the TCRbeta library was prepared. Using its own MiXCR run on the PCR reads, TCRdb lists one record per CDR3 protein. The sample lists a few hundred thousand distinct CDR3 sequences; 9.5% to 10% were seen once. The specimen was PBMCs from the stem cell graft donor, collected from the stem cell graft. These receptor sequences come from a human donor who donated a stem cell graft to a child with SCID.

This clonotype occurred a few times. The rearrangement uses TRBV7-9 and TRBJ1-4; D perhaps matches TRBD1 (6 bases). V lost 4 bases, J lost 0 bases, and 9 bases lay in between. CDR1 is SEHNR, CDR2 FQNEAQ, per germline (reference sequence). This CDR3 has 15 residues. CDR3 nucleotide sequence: TGTGCCAGCAGCTCTGACAGGACAACTAATGAAAAACTGTTTTTT. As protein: CASSSDRTTNEKLFF.

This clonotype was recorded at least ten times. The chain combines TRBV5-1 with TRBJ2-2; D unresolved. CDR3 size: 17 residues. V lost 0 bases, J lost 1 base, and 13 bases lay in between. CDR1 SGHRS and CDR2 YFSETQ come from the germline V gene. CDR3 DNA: TGCGCCAGCAGCTTGGTGTTAGGTCCCCAGAACACCGGGGAGCTGTTTTTT. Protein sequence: CASSLVLGPQNTGELFF.

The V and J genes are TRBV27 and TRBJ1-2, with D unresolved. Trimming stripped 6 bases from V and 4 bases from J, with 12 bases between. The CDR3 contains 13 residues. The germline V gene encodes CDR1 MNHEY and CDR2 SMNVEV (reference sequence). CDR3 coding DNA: TGTGCCAGCAGGGACGGGTGGGGCTATGGCTACACCTTC. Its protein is CASRDGWGYGYTF.

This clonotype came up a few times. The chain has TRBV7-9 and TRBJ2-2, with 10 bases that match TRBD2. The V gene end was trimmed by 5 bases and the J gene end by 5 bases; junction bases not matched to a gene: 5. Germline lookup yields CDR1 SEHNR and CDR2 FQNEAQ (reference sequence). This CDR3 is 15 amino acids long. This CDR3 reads CASSVTSGVTGELFF. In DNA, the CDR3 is TGTGCCAGCAGCGTCACTAGCGGGGTGACCGGGGAGCTGTTTTTT.

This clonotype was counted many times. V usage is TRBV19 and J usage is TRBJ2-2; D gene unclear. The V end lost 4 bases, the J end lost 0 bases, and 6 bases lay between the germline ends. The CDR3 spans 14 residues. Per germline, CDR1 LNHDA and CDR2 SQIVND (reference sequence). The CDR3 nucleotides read TGTGCCAGTAGTAGCCGGACGAACACCGGGGAGCTGTTTTTT. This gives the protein CASSSRTNTGELFF.

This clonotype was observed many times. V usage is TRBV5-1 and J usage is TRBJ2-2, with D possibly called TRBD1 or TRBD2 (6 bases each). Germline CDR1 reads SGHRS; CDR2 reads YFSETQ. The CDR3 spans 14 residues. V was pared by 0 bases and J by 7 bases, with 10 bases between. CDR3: CASSLAGGDGELFF. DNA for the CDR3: TGCGCCAGCAGCTTGGCCGGGGGCGACGGGGAGCTGTTTTTT.

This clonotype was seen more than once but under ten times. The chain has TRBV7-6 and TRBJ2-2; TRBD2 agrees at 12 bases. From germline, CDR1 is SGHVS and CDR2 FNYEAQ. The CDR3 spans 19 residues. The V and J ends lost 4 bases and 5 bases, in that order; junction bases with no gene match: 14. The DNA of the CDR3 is TGTGCCAGCAGCTGGGACAGACTAGCGGGGGCTCAGCGGACCGGGGAGCTGTTTTTT. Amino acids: CASSWDRLAGAQRTGELFF. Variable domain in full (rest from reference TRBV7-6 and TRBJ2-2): GAGVSQSPRYKVTKRGQDVALRCDPISGHVSLYWYRQALGQGPEFLTYFNYEAQQDKSGLPNDRFSAERPEGSISTLTIQRTEQRDSAMYRCASSWDRLAGAQRTGELFFGEGSRLTVL.

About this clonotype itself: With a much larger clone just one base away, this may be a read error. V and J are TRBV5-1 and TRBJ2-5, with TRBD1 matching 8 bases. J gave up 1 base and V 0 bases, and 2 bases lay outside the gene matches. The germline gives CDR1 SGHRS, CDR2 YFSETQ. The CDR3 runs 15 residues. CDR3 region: CASSLGTGGQETQYF. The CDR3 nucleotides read TGCGCCAGCAGCTTGGGAACAGGGGGCCAAGAGACCCAGTACTTC.

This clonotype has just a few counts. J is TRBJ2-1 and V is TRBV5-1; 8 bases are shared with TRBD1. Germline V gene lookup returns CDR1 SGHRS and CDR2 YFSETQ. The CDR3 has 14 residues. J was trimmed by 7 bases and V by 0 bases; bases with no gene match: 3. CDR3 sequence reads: CASSLGQGANEQFF. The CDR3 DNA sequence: TGCGCCAGCAGCTTGGGGCAGGGGGCGAATGAGCAGTTCTTC.

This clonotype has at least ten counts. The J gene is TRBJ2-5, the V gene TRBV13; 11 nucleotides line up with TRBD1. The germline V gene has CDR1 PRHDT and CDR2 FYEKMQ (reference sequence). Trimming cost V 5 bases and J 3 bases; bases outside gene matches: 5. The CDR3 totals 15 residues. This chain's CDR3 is CASSRTGGQEETQYF. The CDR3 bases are TGTGCCAGCAGCAGGACAGGGGGCCAAGAAGAGACCCAGTACTTC.

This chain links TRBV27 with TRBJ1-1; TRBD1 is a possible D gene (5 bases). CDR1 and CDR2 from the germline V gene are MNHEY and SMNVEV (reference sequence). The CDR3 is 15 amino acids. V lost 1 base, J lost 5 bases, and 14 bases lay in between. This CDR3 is CASSLFLGDGTEAFF. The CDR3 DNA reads TGTGCCAGCAGTTTATTCTTAGGGGATGGAACTGAAGCTTTCTTT.

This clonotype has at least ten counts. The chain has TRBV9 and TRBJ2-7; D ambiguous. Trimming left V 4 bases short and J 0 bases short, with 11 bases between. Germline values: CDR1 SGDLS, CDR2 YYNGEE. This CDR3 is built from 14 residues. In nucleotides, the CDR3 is TGTGCCAGCAGCCTTGCGGTTTACTCCTACGAGCAGTACTTC. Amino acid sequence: CASSLAVYSYEQYF.

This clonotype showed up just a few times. The CDR3: CASSQETGYIGYTF. The CDR3, as DNA: TGCGCCAGCAGCCAGGAGACAGGGTATATTGGCTACACCTTC. This chain uses TRBV4-1 with TRBJ1-2; TRBD1 matches at 7 bases. The germline V gene has CDR1 MGHRA and CDR2 YSYEKL. Trimming at V came to 3 bases and at J to 7 bases, leaving 8 bases not matched to a gene. The CDR3 runs 14 residues.

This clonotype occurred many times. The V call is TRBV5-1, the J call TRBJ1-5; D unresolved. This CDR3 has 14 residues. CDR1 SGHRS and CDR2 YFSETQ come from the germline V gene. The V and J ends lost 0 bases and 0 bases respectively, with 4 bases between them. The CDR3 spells CASSLGSSNQPQHF. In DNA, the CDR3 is TGCGCCAGCAGCTTGGGATCTAGCAATCAGCCCCAGCATTTT.

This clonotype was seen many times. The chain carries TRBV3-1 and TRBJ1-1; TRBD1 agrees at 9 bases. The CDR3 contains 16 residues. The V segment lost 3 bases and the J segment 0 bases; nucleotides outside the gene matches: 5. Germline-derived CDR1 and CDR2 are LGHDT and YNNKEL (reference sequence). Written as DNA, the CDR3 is TGTGCCAGCAGCCAGGGACAGGGCTTCCTGAACACTGAAGCTTTCTTT. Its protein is CASSQGQGFLNTEAFF.

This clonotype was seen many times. The chain's CDR3 is CASSRATYEQYF. CDR3 coding DNA: TGTGCCAGCAGCCGAGCAACCTACGAGCAGTACTTC. The chain combines TRBV3-1 with TRBJ2-7, with D uncertain. The CDR3 length is 12 residues. Trimming cost V 4 bases and J 2 bases, with 6 bases left between them. Germline V gene sequence: CDR1 LGHDT, CDR2 YNNKEL (reference sequence).

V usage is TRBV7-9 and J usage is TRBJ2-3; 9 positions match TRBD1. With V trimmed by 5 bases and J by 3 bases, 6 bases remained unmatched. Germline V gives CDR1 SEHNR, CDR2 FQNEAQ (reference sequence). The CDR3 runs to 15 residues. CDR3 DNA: TGTGCCAGCAGCAAAACAGGGGGCTCAACAGATACGCAGTATTTT. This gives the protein CASSKTGGSTDTQYF.